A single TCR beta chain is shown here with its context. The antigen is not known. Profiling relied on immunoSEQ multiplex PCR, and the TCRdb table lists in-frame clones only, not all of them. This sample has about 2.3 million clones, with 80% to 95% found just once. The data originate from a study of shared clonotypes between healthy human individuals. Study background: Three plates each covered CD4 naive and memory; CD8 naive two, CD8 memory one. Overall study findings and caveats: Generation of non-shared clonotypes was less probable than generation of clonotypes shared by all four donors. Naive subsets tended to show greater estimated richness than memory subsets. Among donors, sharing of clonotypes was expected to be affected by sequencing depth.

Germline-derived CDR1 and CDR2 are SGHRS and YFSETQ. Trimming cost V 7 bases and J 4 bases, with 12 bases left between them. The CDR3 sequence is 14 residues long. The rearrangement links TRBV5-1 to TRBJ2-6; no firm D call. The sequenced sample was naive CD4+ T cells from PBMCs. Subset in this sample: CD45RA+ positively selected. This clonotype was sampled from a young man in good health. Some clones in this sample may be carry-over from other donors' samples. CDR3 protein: CASCLFGGANVLTF. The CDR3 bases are TGCGCCAGCTGCCTCTTTGGAGGGGCCAACGTCCTGACTTTC.